These 10 T cell receptor beta chains were all obtained from the same sample, sequenced in a study of blood T cell repertoires in COVID-19. Some clones are missing from TCRdb's copy, which holds only in-frame ones; the method was immunoSEQ multiplex PCR. The sample lists some 140,000 clones, about 90% occurring once. The sequenced material came from peripheral blood. The receptors here all came from a man aged 45-65 years with active COVID-19.

The CDR3 sequence is CASSPGGLYGYTF. The CDR3 coding sequence is TGTGCCAGCAGCCCTGGGGGCCTCTATGGCTACACCTTC. The chain has TRBV7-8 and TRBJ1-2; D might be TRBD1 (6 bases). CDR3 length equals 13 residues. V lost 5 bases to trimming and J lost 4 bases, with 11 bases between them. In germline, CDR1 is SGHVS, CDR2 FQNEAQ. The variable domain in full, completed from reference TRBV7-8 and TRBJ1-2, reads GAGVSQSPRYKVAKRGQDVALRCDPISGHVSLFWYQQALGQGPEFLTYFQNEAQLDKSGLPSDRFFAERPEGSVSTLKIQRTQQEDSAVYLCASSPGGLYGYTFGSGTRLTVV.

This clone was seen only once. This chain joins TRBV2 and TRBJ2-1, with TRBD1 as a possible D gene (5 bases). This CDR3 is 11 amino acids long. The germline CDR1 and CDR2 sequences are SNHLY and FYNNEI. V was cut by 2 bases and J by 12 bases, with 8 bases left in between. In DNA, the CDR3 is TGTGCCAGCAGTGAAAGGGGTGGGCAGTTCTTC. Its translation is CASSERGGQFF.

V usage is TRBV6-5 and J usage is TRBJ1-2, with TRBD1 as a possible D gene (6 bases). Trimming removed 10 bases from V and 5 bases from J, with 17 bases in between. Germline loops: CDR1 MNHEY, CDR2 SVGAGI. CDR3 size: 13 residues. In nucleotides, the CDR3 is TGTGCCACTAAGACAGGAGCCTCATATGGCTACACCTTC. Protein sequence: CATKTGASYGYTF.

The V call is TRBV2, the J call TRBJ2-7; D is perhaps TRBD2 (7 bases). This CDR3 spans 14 amino acids. The V gene lost 3 bases and the J gene lost 5 bases, with 14 bases spanning the gap. Germline assignment: CDR1 SNHLY and CDR2 FYNNEI. The CDR3 sequence: CASSEGGQVHEQYF. The CDR3 DNA follows: TGTGCCAGCAGTGAGGGGGGGCAAGTTCACGAGCAGTACTTC. Supplemented by reference TRBV2 and TRBJ2-7, the full variable domain reads EPEVTQTPSHQVTQMGQEVILRCVPISNHLYFYWYRQILGQKVEFLVSFYNNEISEKSEIFDDQFSVERPDGSNFTLKIRSTKLEDSAMYFCASSEGGQVHEQYFGPGTRLTVT.

As for this clone: The sample has other DNA sequences that encode this CDR3 too. This chain links TRBV11-3 with TRBJ1-3; maybe TRBD1 (5 bases). CDR1 and CDR2 from the germline V gene are SGHNT and YENEEA. The CDR3 contains 15 residues. V was shortened by 3 bases and J by 0 bases, with 9 bases between the two germline ends. The CDR3 nucleotides are TGTGCCAGCAGCTTGTCGACAGCCTCTGGAAACACCATATATTTT. This encodes CASSLSTASGNTIYF.

This clone has only a few counts. The V call is TRBV7-2, the J call TRBJ1-3, with TRBD1 identical over 9 bases. Germline assignment: CDR1 SGHTA and CDR2 FQGNSA. V was clipped by 5 bases and J by 3 bases; unmatched bases: 14. This CDR3 has 18 amino acids. The CDR3, as DNA: TGTGCCAGCAGCCAGGGCCTCGGGACAGGGAGTCTTGGAAACACCATATATTTT. As protein: CASSQGLGTGSLGNTIYF.

This clone was seen just once. CDR3 bases: TGTGCCAGCAGCGCCCAAAACCTCGGGCGGGGGAGCACAGATACGCAGTATTTT. Amino acids: CASSAQNLGRGSTDTQYF. V and J are TRBV7-9 and TRBJ2-3, with 7 positions matching TRBD2. Germline values: CDR1 SEHNR, CDR2 FQNEAQ (reference sequence). The CDR3 length is 18 residues. Trimming removed 5 bases from V and 0 bases from J; junction bases left unmatched: 14.

A word on this clone: One junction end does not reproduce the germline sequence, and a read error may be involved. The genes are TRBV4-1 and TRBJ2-1, with TRBD1 identical over 9 bases. Germline V CDR1 and CDR2: MGHRA, YSYEKL. The length of the CDR3 is 16 residues. The CDR3 nucleotides read TGCGCCAGCAGCCGAGAGGACAGGGGCCTTCTCAATGAACAGTTCTTC. Translating gives CASSREDRGLLNEQFF.

The chain carries TRBV5-4 and TRBJ1-6; 10 bases line up with TRBD1. CDR1 and CDR2 from the germline V gene are SGHNT and YYREEE (reference sequence). With 3 bases clipped from V and 1 base from J, the junction kept 4 bases outside the gene matches. The CDR3 runs 17 residues. DNA for the CDR3: TGTGCCAGCAGCTCCGGGACAGGGGAATCCTATAATTCACCCCTCCACTTT. This translates into CASSSGTGESYNSPLHF. The complete variable domain, with remaining parts taken from reference TRBV5-4 and TRBJ1-6, reads ETGVTQSPTHLIKTRGQQVTLRCSSQSGHNTVSWYQQALGQGPQFIFQYYREEENGRGNFPPRFSGLQFPNYSSELNVNALELDDSALYLCASSSGTGESYNSPLHFGNGTRLTVT.

The chain combines TRBV4-3 with TRBJ2-1, with a possible D match to TRBD2 (6 bases). Trimming took off 4 bases at V and 5 bases at J, with 18 bases between the two ends. Germline CDR1 and CDR2: LGHNA and YSLEER. The CDR3 contains 16 residues. The CDR3: CASSPKAGRPNNEQFF. The CDR3 coding sequence is TGCGCCAGCAGCCCGAAGGCGGGGCGGCCAAACAATGAGCAGTTCTTC.